These 20 T cell receptor beta chains were all obtained from the same sample, sequenced in a study of neurological immune-mediated disorders. TCRdb itself ran the 5' RACE reads through MiXCR, one entry per CDR3 protein. The data contain 65,000 to 80,000 distinct CDR3 sequences, 4.5% to 6% of them singletons. Material for sequencing was PBMCs. Source of these receptors: an older woman with multiple sclerosis.

This clonotype was counted at least ten times. This chain joins TRBV6-2 or TRBV6-3 and TRBJ1-1, with 10 bases aligning to TRBD1. The CDR3 extends over 20 amino acids. Per germline, CDR1 MNHEY and CDR2 SVGEGT. Unmatched junction bases numbered 22, after V lost 5 bases and J lost 4 bases. CDR3 in DNA: TGTGCCAGCAGTCGCCAGCTCGCAAGGGGGACAGGGGCCCCGGGCACTGAAGCTTTCTTT. Translated: CASSRQLARGTGAPGTEAFF.

Ten or more counts support this clonotype. CDR3 bases: TGTGCCAGCTCACCGAAGGGTAATCAGCCCCAGCATTTT. Translating it yields CASSPKGNQPQHF. The rearrangement links TRBV18 to TRBJ1-5, with unresolved D. This CDR3 is 13 amino acids long. Trimming cost V 3 bases and J 4 bases, with 7 bases left between them. The V gene's germline CDR1 is KGHSH and CDR2 LQKENI.

Comment on this clonotype: One end of the junction varies from germline; a read error may be responsible. The J gene is TRBJ2-4, the V gene TRBV10-3, with TRBD1 matching over 10 bases. This CDR3 region has 13 residues. CDR1 is ENHRY, CDR2 SYGVKD, per germline. In DNA, the CDR3 is TGTGCCATCAGTCATACCCCCGGACAGGGGGAGGACTTC. Its protein is CAISHTPGQGEDF.

Many counts were recorded for this clonotype. The DNA for the CDR3 is TGTGCCACCAGCAGGACAGGGTTAAGGAGCTACACCTTC. It is translated as CATSRTGLRSYTF. This chain links TRBV15 with TRBJ1-2; 7 positions match TRBD1. Germline lookup yields CDR1 LNHNV and CDR2 YYDKDF (reference sequence). This CDR3 is built from 13 residues. V lost 3 bases and J lost 9; bases outside the gene matches: 7.

This chain uses TRBV9 with TRBJ1-2; no firm D call. The CDR3 totals 12 residues. CDR1 and CDR2 (germline): SGDLS, YYNGEE. V was cut by 0 bases and J by 8 bases, with 8 bases left in between. CDR3 coding DNA: TGTGCCAGCAGCGTAGCTTCGGAAGGCTACACCTTC. It specifies CASSVASEGYTF.

This clonotype came up many times. The chain couples TRBV20-1 to TRBJ2-3, with TRBD1 matching over 7 bases. The germline CDR1 and CDR2 sequences are DFQATT and SNEGSKA (reference sequence). The CDR3 is 14 amino acids. Germline trimming cut 6 bases from V and 2 bases from J; bases unmatched to any gene: 8. DNA of the CDR3: TGCAGTGCAAAACGGACAGGCCTCACAGATACGCAGTATTTT. It is translated as CSAKRTGLTDTQYF.

This clonotype occurred many times. The chain combines TRBV24-1 with TRBJ2-3, with 8 positions matching TRBD2. The CDR3 covers 15 residues. Trimming cost V 6 bases and J 2 bases; bases outside gene matches: 6. Germline assignment: CDR1 KGHDR and CDR2 SFDVKD. CDR3 sequence reads: CATSLSGMDTDTQYF. CDR3 DNA: TGTGCCACCAGTCTTAGCGGGATGGACACAGATACGCAGTATTTT.

This clonotype was recorded at least ten times. The chain is built from TRBV20-1 and TRBJ1-1; no reliable D call. The length of the CDR3 is 11 residues. Germline V lookup: CDR1 DFQATT, CDR2 SNEGSKA (reference sequence). V was pared by 6 bases and J by 5 bases, with 10 bases between. In DNA form, the CDR3 reads TGCAGTGCAAGAAGGGAAACTGAAGCTTTCTTT. Translating it yields CSARRETEAFF.

This clonotype was picked up many times. V gene TRBV3-1 combines with J gene TRBJ2-5, with TRBD2 matching over 10 bases. The CDR3 extends over 15 amino acids. Germline V gene sequence: CDR1 LGHDT, CDR2 YNNKEL (reference sequence). V lost 4 bases, J lost 4 bases, and 6 bases stayed unmatched. CDR3: CASSRPIAGGETQYF. CDR3 in DNA: TGTGCCAGCAGCCGACCCATAGCGGGAGGAGAGACCCAGTACTTC.

This clonotype was seen many times. The rearrangement joins TRBV6-6 to TRBJ2-4; no clear D. The length of the CDR3 is 11 residues. The V end lost 2 bases, the J end lost 16 bases, and 12 bases lay between the germline ends. Germline V gene sequence: CDR1 MNHNY, CDR2 SVGAGI (reference sequence). This chain's CDR3 is CASSYTGGTYF. As DNA, the CDR3 is TGTGCCAGCAGTTACACCGGCGGCACCTACTTC.

This clonotype was seen ten or more times. The chain employs TRBV20-1 and TRBJ2-1; possibly TRBD2 for D (5 bases). The CDR3 has 14 residues. V was pared by 5 bases and J by 4 bases, with 15 bases between. The germline V gene has CDR1 DFQATT and CDR2 SNEGSKA (reference sequence). DNA of the CDR3: TGCAGTGCTTCCTTAGGAGGCAGATACAATGAGCAGTTCTTC. Amino acids: CSASLGGRYNEQFF.

This clonotype was recorded at least ten times. This sequence joins TRBV20-1 and TRBJ2-7; 10 bases match TRBD2. V shed 4 bases, J shed 0 bases, and the junction held 3 bases outside the gene matches. The germline V gene has CDR1 DFQATT and CDR2 SNEGSKA (reference sequence). The CDR3 totals 14 residues. CDR3 sequence reads: CSATPSGSSYEQYF. CDR3 bases: TGCAGTGCTACGCCTAGCGGGAGCTCCTACGAGCAGTACTTC.

This clonotype was counted ten times or more. The V and J genes are TRBV5-1 and TRBJ2-1, with TRBD2 as a possible D gene (5 bases). V lost 3 bases, J lost 4 bases, and 20 bases lay in between. This CDR3 contains 17 residues. Germline-derived CDR1 and CDR2 are SGHRS and YFSETQ. CDR3 sequence: CASSSEPPRLTYNEQFF. As DNA, the CDR3 is TGCGCCAGCAGCTCCGAACCCCCCAGACTAACTTACAATGAGCAGTTCTTC.

The V and J genes are TRBV20-1 and TRBJ2-7, with TRBD2 matching 12 bases. The V gene's germline CDR1 is DFQATT and CDR2 SNEGSKA (reference sequence). The CDR3 covers 13 residues. The trim removed 6 bases at V and 4 bases at J, leaving 4 bases unmatched. CDR3 loop: CSAPTSGGYEQYF. The CDR3 nucleotides read TGCAGTGCCCCAACTAGCGGGGGGTACGAGCAGTACTTC.

At least ten counts were recorded for this clonotype. This chain joins TRBV6-2 or TRBV6-3 and TRBJ2-5, with D maybe TRBD2 (6 bases). CDR1 and CDR2 (germline): MNHEY, SVGEGT. Trimming stripped 2 bases from V and 2 bases from J, with 18 bases between. The CDR3 runs to 17 residues. The CDR3 is CASSYGGIGGEQETQYF. CDR3 DNA sequence: TGTGCCAGCAGTTACGGGGGGATTGGCGGGGAACAAGAGACCCAGTACTTC.

This clonotype was seen at least ten times. CDR3 loop: CSAEKNTGELFF. CDR3 sequence (DNA): TGCAGCGCCGAAAAGAACACCGGGGAGCTGTTTTTT. V is TRBV29-1 and J is TRBJ2-2; D gene unclear. Trimming removed 7 bases at V and 1 base at J, with 7 bases between. This CDR3 comprises 12 residues. Germline V gives CDR1 SQVTM, CDR2 ANQGSEA.

This clonotype was recorded many times. This rearrangement joins TRBV5-1 to TRBJ2-7, with 10 positions matching TRBD1. The V and J ends lost 3 bases and 2 bases, in that order; junction bases with no gene match: 5. CDR1 is SGHRS, CDR2 YFSETQ, per germline. The CDR3 extends over 15 amino acids. The CDR3: CASSWTGTGAYEQYF. CDR3 coding DNA: TGCGCCAGCAGCTGGACCGGGACAGGGGCCTACGAGCAGTACTTC.

This clonotype came up a few times. The genes are TRBV2 and TRBJ1-2; 11 bases are a match to TRBD1. CDR3 size: 14 residues. Trimming took 6 bases from V and 2 from J; bases not matched to a gene: 2. Germline values: CDR1 SNHLY, CDR2 FYNNEI. The CDR3 loop is CASRGTGGNYGYTF. CDR3 nucleotide sequence: TGTGCCAGCAGGGGGACAGGGGGGAACTATGGCTACACCTTC.

This clonotype has at least ten counts. V gene TRBV6-4 combines with J gene TRBJ2-1, with D perhaps matching TRBD1 or TRBD2 (5 bases each). The CDR3 spans 16 residues. The V end lost 8 bases, the J end lost 0 bases, and 17 bases lay between the germline ends. Per the germline V gene, CDR1 is MRHNA and CDR2 is SNTAGT. The CDR3 spells CASSRQAGASYNEQFF. The CDR3 DNA follows: TGTGCCAGCTCACGCCAGGCCGGGGCCTCCTACAATGAGCAGTTCTTC.

This clonotype was picked up a small number of times. This chain links TRBV29-1 with TRBJ1-1, with TRBD1 matching 8 bases. CDR1 and CDR2 (germline): SQVTM, ANQGSEA. The CDR3 runs to 13 residues. The V and J ends lost 8 bases and 2 bases, in that order; junction bases with no gene match: 7. CDR3 amino acids: CSTYRGGNTEAFF. As DNA, the CDR3 is TGCAGCACTTACAGGGGGGGTAACACTGAAGCTTTCTTT.